This T cell receptor delta chain stems from a study of gamma-delta chains in newborns, infants, children. On the study more broadly: Microbial exposure reportedly drives polyclonal innate γδ T cell expansion after birth.

This clone has more than one count but fewer than ten. TCRdb processed the reads again with the CATT caller. Here the sample spans 5,400 or so delta-chain clones, less than 20% being singletons. The germline CDR1 and CDR2 sequences are GEAIGNYY and EKD. Unmatched junction bases numbered 9, after V lost 0 bases and J lost 0 bases. The CDR3 covers 20 residues. Sequencing input: blood. The sequence was collected from a child who was a newborn, infant or young child, either healthy, febrile or measles-vaccinated (not recorded which). This chain connects TRDV2 to TRDJ3; 8 bases match TRDD3. The CDR3 DNA reads TGTGCCTGTGACACCGGCTGGGGGAGCTCCAGCTCCTGGGACACCCGACAGATGTTTTTC. Protein: CACDTGWGSSSSWDTRQMFF.